The clone carrying this TCR beta chain came up many times. Its target is not known. The sample is drawn from a study of human T cells and chemical hapten exposure. Study at large: Upper inner arm skin measuring about 2 cm by about 2 cm received 2% DPC for sensitization. The study, taken as a whole, reports: Healthy people's immune response may differ from that of the donors, who had alopecia.

The V and J ends lost 6 bases and 0 bases respectively, with 11 bases between them. The CDR3 extends over 14 amino acids. Germline assignment: CDR1 SNHLY and CDR2 FYNNEI. What the library attached to individual cDNA molecules were unique molecular identifiers. TCRdb called the RACE reads again in MiXCR, with one record for every CDR3 protein. Of about 380,000 distinct CDR3 sequences in the sample, roughly 5% were seen once. Time point of the sample: patch test 1, 2 weeks after DPC sensitization. As to treatment: therapeutic diphenylcyclopropenone sensitization with weekly scalp DPC. Unfractionated whole blood was the source from which total RNA was extracted.

This receptor was identified in a woman aged 45-65 years with alopecia areata. Some clones in this sample may be carry-over from other donors' samples. Sequenced material: whole blood, taken in connection with sensitization to the hapten diphenylcyclopropenone (DPC). The chain couples TRBV2 to TRBJ1-2, with D perhaps matching TRBD1 (6 bases). In DNA form, the CDR3 reads TGTGCCAGCAGGTTGACAGGCGCTAACTATGGCTACACCTTC. Translating it yields CASRLTGANYGYTF.